Following are 24 T cell receptor beta chains from one sample sequenced in a study of T cell changes during pregnancy in multiple sclerosis. Sequenced by immunoSEQ multiplex PCR; TCRdb stores in-frame clones only, minus some. The table records 90,000 to 95,000 clones, approximately 90% of them present only once. The starting material was peripheral blood, obtained before pregnancy. The origin of the receptors is a female donor with multiple sclerosis, enrolled in a pregnancy study.

The J gene is TRBJ2-1, the V gene TRBV7-9; D not resolved. V dropped 1 base and J dropped 6 bases, with 10 bases sitting between them. Germline values: CDR1 SEHNR, CDR2 FQNEAQ (reference sequence). The CDR3 is made up of 14 amino acids. DNA for the CDR3: TGTGCCAGCAGCTTAGACGGTTCCCCCAATGAGCAGTTCTTC. Translating it yields CASSLDGSPNEQFF.

The gene calls are TRBV5-1 and TRBJ1-4; the match to TRBD1 covers 8 bases. Germline CDR1 and CDR2: SGHRS and YFSETQ. The V segment lost 4 bases and the J segment 8 bases; nucleotides outside the gene matches: 7. CDR3 length: 14 residues. DNA for the CDR3: TGCGCCAGCAGCGGTTCAGGGGGCCGGGAAAAACTGTTTTTT. It codes for CASSGSGGREKLFF.

This clone was counted once. The V gene is TRBV19, the J gene TRBJ2-2, with D possibly being TRBD2 (6 bases). Per the germline V gene, CDR1 is LNHDA and CDR2 is SQIVND (reference sequence). Trimming shortened V by 3 bases and J by 3 bases, and 14 bases separated the two germline ends. This CDR3 spans 16 amino acids. CDR3 nucleotide sequence: TGTGCCAGTAGTATTCGGGGGACGGTAGACACCGGGGAGCTGTTTTTT. The encoded protein is CASSIRGTVDTGELFF.

The CDR3 loop reads CASSVQGTYEQYF. In nucleotides, the CDR3 is TGCGCCAGCAGCGTACAGGGGACCTACGAGCAGTACTTC. This chain links TRBV5-1 with TRBJ2-7, with TRBD1 matching 7 bases. Germline CDR1 reads SGHRS; CDR2 reads YFSETQ. The CDR3 is 13 amino acids. V was pared by 4 bases and J by 2 bases, with 3 bases of the junction left unmatched.

The chain has TRBV19 and TRBJ2-7, with 9 bases that match TRBD1. Looked up from germline, CDR1 is LNHDA and CDR2 is SQIVND (reference sequence). V trimming: 3 bases; J trimming: 6 bases; junction bases outside the gene matches: 15. The CDR3 has 17 amino acids. The CDR3 spells CASSMRAPGQGLGEQYF. For the CDR3, the DNA is TGTGCCAGTAGTATGAGGGCCCCGGGACAGGGCCTCGGCGAGCAGTACTTC.

The CDR3 here is CAWVTYTDTQYF. The CDR3 nucleotides read TGTGCCTGGGTGACTTACACAGATACGCAGTATTTT. The chain uses TRBV30 and TRBJ2-3; D unclear. Germline V CDR1 and CDR2: GTSNPN, SVGIG (reference sequence). The CDR3 has 12 amino acids. V lost 5 bases, J lost 2 bases, and 8 bases lay in between.

The table lists this clone with a count of one. The chain employs TRBV7-6 and TRBJ2-1, with 9 positions matching TRBD1. CDR1 is SGHVS, CDR2 FNYEAQ, per germline. The V segment lost 6 bases and the J segment 4 bases; nucleotides outside the gene matches: 7. This CDR3 spans 15 amino acids. The CDR3, as DNA: TGTGCCAGCAGTCGTGGGGACAGGGAGTACAATGAGCAGTTCTTC. Translated: CASSRGDREYNEQFF.

The rearrangement uses TRBV4-2 and TRBJ2-5; no reliable D call. Germline CDR1 and CDR2: LGHNA and YNFKEQ. Between the trimmed V and J ends, which lost 1 base and 1 base, there was a span of 19 bases. The CDR3 runs 18 residues. The CDR3 DNA reads TGTGCCAGCAGCCAAGGCCCACTTGGCGGCGGTGCCCAAGAGACCCAGTACTTC. It codes for CASSQGPLGGGAQETQYF.

The chain employs TRBV6-1 and TRBJ1-5; possible D gene TRBD1, 6 bases. In germline, CDR1 is MNHNS, CDR2 SASEGT. Deletions cut 1 base from V and 3 bases from J, with 10 bases between. The CDR3 has 15 amino acids. The chain's CDR3 is CASSEGTAYNQPQHF. In DNA, the CDR3 is TGTGCCAGCAGTGAAGGGACAGCCTACAATCAGCCCCAGCATTTT.

In this sample, this clone turned up once. The rearrangement uses TRBV27 and TRBJ2-3, with D possibly matching TRBD2 (6 bases). The CDR3 totals 13 residues. V dropped 3 bases and J dropped 6 bases, with 10 bases sitting between them. Germline V gene sequence: CDR1 MNHEY, CDR2 SMNVEV (reference sequence). CDR3 in amino acids: CASSFGGSDTQYF. In DNA form, the CDR3 reads TGTGCCAGCAGTTTTGGGGGGTCGGATACGCAGTATTTT.

The chain carries TRBV2 and TRBJ2-1; 7 bases are a match to TRBD1. Germline V CDR1 and CDR2: SNHLY, FYNNEI. The CDR3 sequence is 13 residues long. J lost 9 bases, V lost 8 bases, and 10 bases had no gene match. The CDR3 sequence: CASLGQRFSEQFF. The CDR3 DNA follows: TGTGCCAGCTTGGGACAGAGGTTCAGTGAGCAGTTCTTC.

This clone was detected only once. This rearrangement joins TRBV30 to TRBJ1-5, with D perhaps TRBD1 (5 bases). V was shortened by 1 base and J by 7 bases, with 17 bases between the two germline ends. CDR1 and CDR2 from the germline V gene are GTSNPN and SVGIG (reference sequence). This CDR3 region has 15 residues. The CDR3 region has the DNA TGTGCCTGGAGTGCCCGTGGGGGGTTGGGCCAGCCCCAGCATTTT. The encoded protein is CAWSARGGLGQPQHF.

This chain connects TRBV7-9 to TRBJ2-2; possible D gene TRBD2, 6 bases. Trimming shortened V by 10 bases and J by 0 bases, and 18 bases separated the two germline ends. From germline, CDR1 is SEHNR and CDR2 FQNEAQ (reference sequence). There are 16 residues in the CDR3. CDR3 loop: CATPTRGGSNTGELFF. CDR3 nucleotide sequence: TGTGCCACCCCGACTAGAGGCGGATCGAACACCGGGGAGCTGTTTTTT. Using reference TRBV7-9 and TRBJ2-2 for the parts outside the CDR3, the full variable domain is DTGVSQNPRHKITKRGQNVTFRCDPISEHNRLYWYRQTLGQGPEFLTYFQNEAQLEKSRLLSDRFSAERPKGSFSTLEIQRTEQGDSAMYLCATPTRGGSNTGELFFGEGSRLTVL.

This sequence joins TRBV2 and TRBJ2-5; TRBD1 is a possible D gene (5 bases). Trimming removed 7 bases from V and 0 bases from J, with 9 bases in between. The germline V gene encodes CDR1 SNHLY and CDR2 FYNNEI. The CDR3 is made up of 13 amino acids. CDR3 in amino acids: CASKGPYQETQYF. The CDR3 nucleotides are TGTGCCAGCAAGGGGCCTTACCAAGAGACCCAGTACTTC.

This clone was counted a single time. J is TRBJ2-5 and V is TRBV7-7; the match to TRBD1 covers 8 bases. This CDR3 comprises 18 residues. Germline loops: CDR1 SSHAT, CDR2 FNYEAQ (reference sequence). J lost 5 bases, V lost 4 bases, and 18 bases had no gene match. The CDR3 region has the DNA TGTGCCAGCAGCTCCCTACCGCCGGGACAGGCCACCCGGGAGACCCAGTACTTC. Its protein product is CASSSLPPGQATRETQYF.

The chain employs TRBV9 and TRBJ2-2; no definite D call. The V gene's germline CDR1 is SGDLS and CDR2 YYNGEE. Trimming shortened V by 0 bases and J by 7 bases, and 4 bases separated the two germline ends. There are 12 residues in the CDR3. The chain's CDR3 is CASSVVGGELFF. The CDR3 DNA reads TGTGCCAGCAGCGTAGTCGGCGGGGAGCTGTTTTTT.

The rearrangement links TRBV11-1 to TRBJ1-6, with D unresolved. This CDR3 has 15 residues. Germline V gene data show CDR1 as SGHAT and CDR2 as FQDESV (reference sequence). Trimming removed 2 bases from V and 8 bases from J, with 13 bases in between. The CDR3: CASSLTELLYSPLHF. DNA for the CDR3: TGTGCCAGCAGCTTAACAGAATTATTATATTCACCCCTCCACTTT.

The CDR3 DNA reads as TGTGCCAGCAGCACGGAGCGTGGTCTGGGAAACACCATATATTTT. It translates to CASSTERGLGNTIYF. The chain employs TRBV7-2 and TRBJ1-3; no clear D. Trimming left V 5 bases short and J 4 bases short, with 15 bases between. The CDR3 is 15 amino acids. The V gene's germline CDR1 is SGHTA and CDR2 FQGNSA.

The chain combines TRBV6-1 with TRBJ1-5, with D possibly being TRBD1 (6 bases). V lost 5 bases to trimming and J lost 4 bases, with 12 bases between them. The germline CDR1 and CDR2 sequences are MNHNS and SASEGT. The CDR3 loop spans 14 amino acids. CDR3 in amino acids: CASSPVQGNQPQHF. DNA for the CDR3: TGTGCCAGCAGTCCCGTGCAGGGGAATCAGCCCCAGCATTTT.

CDR3 in DNA: TGTGCCAGCAGCTTCGGGGATAGCGCCTACAATGAGCAGTTCTTC. Protein product: CASSFGDSAYNEQFF. The chain is built from TRBV5-4 and TRBJ2-1; maybe TRBD2 (5 bases). CDR3 length: 15 amino acids. Trimming took off 2 bases at V and 2 bases at J, with 11 bases between the two ends. The V gene's germline CDR1 is SGHNT and CDR2 YYREEE (reference sequence).

The J gene is TRBJ2-7, the V gene TRBV19, with D possibly being TRBD2 (6 bases). Germline CDR1 and CDR2: LNHDA and SQIVND (reference sequence). The V end was cut by 3 bases, the J end by 0 bases, with 9 bases between. This CDR3 is built from 14 residues. In nucleotides, the CDR3 is TGTGCCAGTAGTATGGAGGGTGCCTCCTACGAGCAGTACTTC. This sequence encodes CASSMEGASYEQYF.

The V gene is TRBV9, the J gene TRBJ2-1; 10 nucleotides line up with TRBD2. V shed 6 bases, J shed 9 bases, and the junction held 9 bases outside the gene matches. The CDR3 is 14 residues long. The germline gives CDR1 SGDLS, CDR2 YYNGEE. The CDR3 is CASTLGAGGPEQFF. The CDR3 DNA reads as TGTGCCAGCACCCTCGGAGCGGGGGGGCCTGAGCAGTTCTTC.

This chain joins TRBV5-6 and TRBJ1-2, with 9 bases identical to TRBD1. The V and J ends lost 1 base and 2 bases, in that order; junction bases with no gene match: 15. The V gene's germline CDR1 is SGHDT and CDR2 YYEEEE. The CDR3 loop spans 19 amino acids. CDR3 loop: CASSLKGRGQGIGNYGYTF. For the CDR3, the DNA is TGTGCCAGCAGCTTGAAGGGTAGGGGACAGGGAATTGGAAACTATGGCTACACCTTC.

The table lists this clone with a count of one. The chain links TRBV5-1 to TRBJ1-1; 7 bases match TRBD1. The V and J ends lost 0 bases and 1 base, in that order; junction bases with no gene match: 3. Germline CDR1 SGHRS, CDR2 YFSETQ. The CDR3 is 15 residues long. The CDR3 region is CASSLGSGGNTEAFF. CDR3 DNA sequence: TGCGCCAGCAGCTTGGGTTCAGGGGGGAACACTGAAGCTTTCTTT.